One TCR beta chain is described in this entry. Its antigen remains unidentified. No base-level quality is on record; no much larger clone is a single base apart. This sample stems from a study of technical replicates of blood from several donors (dated by TCRdb to about 2017). Libraries were constructed by the immunoSEQ multiplex PCR assay. As stored in TCRdb, this immuneACCESS dataset retains in-frame rearrangements with V and J assigned. A fraction of the clones does not appear; measured against another copy, unresolved V genes explain less than half of the discrepancy, and the remainder lacks a known reason. This sample lists tens of thousands of clones; around 96% were detected once. About 0.2% of the sample rests with the top ten. Via the germline V gene, CDR1 is MGHRA and CDR2 YSYEKL. Reading from cysteine to phenylalanine, the CDR3 counts 18 amino acids. Just CDR3 DNA is preserved here, 54 bases in frame from base 1. At the junction V is shortened by 4 bases and J by 0 bases; bases outside the gene matches: 9.

The sequenced sample was T cells isolated from PBMCs. The chain is encoded by TRBV4-1 joined to TRBJ2-3, with 11 bases aligning to TRBD2. The clonotype was recovered from a human donor in good health. CDR3 sequence: CASSPGLAEYSSTDTQYF. The DNA is TGCGCCAGCAGCCCGGGACTAGCGGAGTACTCTAGCACAGATACGCAGTATTTT.